The 14 T cell receptor beta chains below were found in one sample sequenced in a study of response to subunit inactivated influenza vaccine. MiXCR, applied by TCRdb to the RT-PCR reads, yields one record per CDR3 protein. The table has roughly 710,000 distinct CDR3 sequences, 14% seen once. Sequencing used PBMCs from blood, obtained around 15 days before vaccination. The receptors come from a man over 45 who received an inactivated influenza vaccine.

V is TRBV10-3 and J is TRBJ1-1, with D uncertain. Germline V CDR1 and CDR2: ENHRY, SYGVKD. The CDR3 consists of 13 residues. The ends were cut back, 4 bases at V and 2 bases at J, with 8 bases in the middle. As DNA, the CDR3 is TGTGCCATCAGTGGTATAGCTAACACTGAAGCTTTCTTT. Protein: CAISGIANTEAFF.

The V call is TRBV20-1, the J call TRBJ1-2, with D perhaps TRBD1 (5 bases). V lost 3 bases and J lost 2, with 31 bases in between. The CDR3 consists of 20 residues. Germline assignment: CDR1 DFQATT and CDR2 SNEGSKA (reference sequence). CDR3 bases: TGCAGTGCTAGCACCTCAACCCCCGGGACCTATAGTCAGGGCAACTATGGCTACACCTTC. It specifies CSASTSTPGTYSQGNYGYTF.

The chain uses TRBV6-2 or TRBV6-3 and TRBJ2-5, with a tentative D call TRBD1 (5 bases). Germline V CDR1 and CDR2: MNHEY, SVGEGT. This CDR3 is built from 15 residues. V lost 0 bases to trimming and J lost 2 bases, with 10 bases between them. Here the CDR3 reads CASSYSQVLQETQYF. Written as DNA, the CDR3 is TGTGCCAGCAGTTACTCACAGGTACTTCAAGAGACCCAGTACTTC.

This clonotype was counted ten times or more. This chain links TRBV10-3 with TRBJ1-6; D is perhaps TRBD1 (5 bases). This CDR3 comprises 13 residues. The V gene lost 2 bases and the J gene lost 10 bases, with 9 bases spanning the gap. Germline V gene sequence: CDR1 ENHRY, CDR2 SYGVKD. Here the CDR3 reads CAISEGRGSPLHF. Written as DNA, the CDR3 is TGTGCCATCAGTGAGGGTCGGGGGTCACCCCTCCACTTT.

In this sample, this clonotype turned up a few times. The chain has TRBV5-1 and TRBJ2-7; 7 nucleotides line up with TRBD2. The CDR3 is made up of 16 amino acids. Germline values: CDR1 SGHRS, CDR2 YFSETQ. V lost 1 base and J lost 4; bases outside the gene matches: 11. DNA of the CDR3: TGCGCCAGCAGCTTGTCTGCGCCGGGACTATCATACGAGCAGTACTTC. This codes for CASSLSAPGLSYEQYF. Variable domain in full (rest from reference TRBV5-1 and TRBJ2-7): KAGVTQTPRYLIKTRGQQVTLSCSPISGHRSVSWYQQTPGQGLQFLFEYFSETQRNKGNFPGRFSGRQFSNSRSEMNVSTLELGDSALYLCASSLSAPGLSYEQYFGPGTRLTVT.

This clonotype was recorded at least ten times. The chain uses TRBV6-5 and TRBJ2-2; D gene ambiguous. Trimming removed 2 bases at V and 3 bases at J, with 4 bases between. This CDR3 is 13 amino acids long. Per the germline V gene, CDR1 is MNHEY and CDR2 is SVGAGI. The CDR3 loop is CASSYRDTGELFF. In DNA, the CDR3 is TGTGCCAGCAGTTACCGCGACACCGGGGAGCTGTTTTTT.

At least ten counts were recorded for this clonotype. The CDR3, as DNA: TGCAGTGCTAGAGAAAGAGGGAGGCTCGACTACGAGCAGTACTTC. Protein product: CSARERGRLDYEQYF. The rearrangement uses TRBV20-1 and TRBJ2-7; perhaps TRBD2 as D (6 bases). CDR3 length: 15 amino acids. Looked up from germline, CDR1 is DFQATT and CDR2 is SNEGSKA (reference sequence). V gave up 0 bases and J gave up 3 bases, with 15 bases separating them.

V usage is TRBV5-1 and J usage is TRBJ2-5, with TRBD2 matching 12 bases. This CDR3 is built from 16 residues. Germline V gives CDR1 SGHRS, CDR2 YFSETQ. Trimming cost V 4 bases and J 9 bases; bases outside gene matches: 13. In DNA, the CDR3 is TGCGCCAGCAGCCTCCAGACTAGCGGGGGCCTTGAGGCCCAGTACTTC. Its translation: CASSLQTSGGLEAQYF.

The DNA of the CDR3 is TGCAGTGCTGCCGCGACTGAGGGGGTTCTCTACGAGCAGTACTTC. Residues: CSAAATEGVLYEQYF. This sequence joins TRBV20-1 and TRBJ2-7, with D possibly matching TRBD1 (6 bases). Trimming left V 5 bases short and J 3 bases short, with 20 bases between. The CDR3 loop spans 15 amino acids. CDR1 DFQATT and CDR2 SNEGSKA come from the germline V gene (reference sequence).

This chain links TRBV6-5 with TRBJ2-3, with D uncertain. The CDR3 is 14 residues long. The germline V gene encodes CDR1 MNHEY and CDR2 SVGAGI. Trimming shortened V by 0 bases and J by 1 base, and 5 bases separated the two germline ends. The CDR3 is CASSYSAGTDTQYF. CDR3 DNA sequence: TGTGCCAGCAGTTACTCGGCTGGCACAGATACGCAGTATTTT.

Only a few counts were recorded for this clonotype. The chain recombines TRBV4-2 with TRBJ2-1, with 8 positions matching TRBD2. Trimming cost V 0 bases and J 0 bases; bases outside gene matches: 10. Per germline, CDR1 LGHNA and CDR2 YNFKEQ. There are 19 residues in the CDR3. The CDR3: CASSQDRRTSRASYNEQFF. Written as DNA, the CDR3 is TGTGCCAGCAGCCAAGATCGGAGGACTAGCCGCGCCTCCTACAATGAGCAGTTCTTC.

This clonotype was found a few times. The chain has TRBV7-8 and TRBJ2-5; 9 bases line up with TRBD1. CDR1 and CDR2 (germline): SGHVS, FQNEAQ. V was clipped by 0 bases and J by 2 bases; unmatched bases: 4. This CDR3 has 16 residues. CDR3 residues: CASSLAGTGRQETQYF. CDR3 DNA: TGTGCCAGCAGCTTAGCGGGGACAGGGAGGCAAGAGACCCAGTACTTC.

This sequence joins TRBV25-1 and TRBJ2-5, with D possibly being TRBD1 (5 bases). Trimming pared 1 base from V and 5 bases from J, leaving 14 bases between. The germline gives CDR1 MGHDK, CDR2 SYGVNS. The CDR3 is 15 amino acids. The CDR3 sequence is CASSEFRADRETQYF. CDR3 DNA: TGTGCCAGCAGTGAATTCAGGGCAGACCGGGAGACCCAGTACTTC.

This clonotype was detected ten times or more. Here the CDR3 DNA reads TGCAGTGCTATAAAGGGGGCGAACACTGAAGCTTTCTTT. Its protein product is CSAIKGANTEAFF. V and J are TRBV20-1 and TRBJ1-1; TRBD1 aligns across 7 bases. Per germline, CDR1 DFQATT and CDR2 SNEGSKA (reference sequence). The CDR3 runs 13 residues. Losses at the gene ends were 4 bases for V and 1 base for J; bases not matched to a gene: 3.